This passage covers 6 T cell receptor beta chains from one sample sequenced in a study of cytomegalovirus exposure and HLA in healthy donors. The PCR was carried out with 60 Vbeta primers and 13 Jbeta primers. The data were produced by immunoSEQ multiplex PCR, yet TCRdb's version contains in-frame clones alone and is incomplete. The data show around 80,000 clones, roughly four fifths seen once. Sequencing input: PBMCs. The receptor set was obtained from a man aged 40-49 years in good health and CMV-seronegative.

The chain links TRBV29-1 to TRBJ2-7, with 7 bases lining up with TRBD1. Looked up from germline, CDR1 is SQVTM and CDR2 is ANQGSEA. This CDR3 has 12 residues. V was clipped by 3 bases and J by 3 bases; unmatched bases: 2. The CDR3 region is CSVERDSYEQYF. CDR3 in DNA: TGCAGCGTTGAGAGGGACAGCTACGAGCAGTACTTC.

This clone is termed medium-sized. The chain combines TRBV11-2 with TRBJ2-5; tentatively, D is TRBD2 (5 bases). Germline-derived CDR1 and CDR2 are SGHAT and FQNNGV. Trimming took 3 bases from V and 2 from J, leaving 13 bases between them. CDR3 size: 15 residues. CDR3 nucleotide sequence: TGTGCCAGCAGCTTTTGGGGAGCGGAGCAAGAGACCCAGTACTTC. It translates to CASSFWGAEQETQYF.

In its sample, this clone was seen once. The V gene is TRBV10-3, the J gene TRBJ1-1, with 7 bases identical to TRBD1. J lost 0 bases, V lost 6 bases, and 4 bases had no gene match. This CDR3 spans 14 amino acids. The germline CDR1 and CDR2 sequences are ENHRY and SYGVKD. The CDR3: CAIRGDRMNTEAFF. The CDR3, as DNA: TGTGCCATCAGGGGGGACAGAATGAACACTGAAGCTTTCTTT.

The rearrangement joins TRBV4-1 to TRBJ2-7; D remains ambiguous. The ends were cut back, 1 base at V and 6 bases at J, with 7 bases in the middle. The V gene's germline CDR1 is MGHRA and CDR2 YSYEKL. CDR3 size: 12 residues. The chain's CDR3 is CASSQVVSEQYF. The CDR3 bases are TGCGCCAGCAGCCAAGTAGTAAGCGAGCAGTACTTC.

This clone was detected a few times. The J gene is TRBJ2-1, the V gene TRBV6-5; D might be TRBD1 (5 bases). There are 11 residues in the CDR3. CDR1 and CDR2 from the germline V gene are MNHEY and SVGAGI. With 5 bases removed from V and 7 bases from J, the gap between germline ends came to 6 bases. The CDR3 here is CASSNRNEQFF. DNA of the CDR3: TGTGCCAGCAGTAACAGGAATGAGCAGTTCTTC.

This clone was observed a few times. The genes are TRBV2 and TRBJ2-3, with 13 nucleotides matching TRBD2. Trimming removed 8 bases from V and 4 bases from J; junction bases left unmatched: 3. CDR3 length: 14 amino acids. Germline values: CDR1 SNHLY, CDR2 FYNNEI. The CDR3 bases are TGTGCCAGCTGGACTAGCGGGAGTTCAGATACGCAGTATTTT. It encodes CASWTSGSSDTQYF.